These T cell receptor beta chains were read from a single sample in a study of regulatory T cells in long-lasting Graves disease. Each CDR3 protein gets one entry after TCRdb re-called the multiplex PCR reads with MiXCR. Of about 340,000 distinct CDR3 sequences in the sample, around a fifth were seen once. This specimen consisted of peripheral blood mononuclear cells (PBMCs), obtained when the disease was refractory, from a patient treated with antithyroid drugs. These receptors came from a female donor with Graves disease. The CDR3 runs from the conserved cysteine through the conserved F or W. Fields, in order: CDR3 DNA, CDR3 protein, clone size, J gene, V gene, D gene. A D gene is named only where the DNA matches it firmly. A clone size is listed for some rows: how often the clone was seen (once, few, many), or a class if it is expanded.

CDR3 DNA: TGTGCCAGCAGTTACTCCTTATGGGACGGAACCTACGAGCAGTACTTC
CDR3 protein: CASSYSLWDGTYEQYF
clone size: many
J gene: TRBJ2-7
V gene: TRBV6-5
D gene: .

CDR3 DNA: TGTGCCACCAGCCCTATTAAGACAGTCTACGAGCAGTACTTC
CDR3 protein: CATSPIKTVYEQYF
clone size: few
J gene: TRBJ2-7
V gene: TRBV24-1
D gene: .

CDR3 DNA: TGCGCCAGCAGTGTAGGAGGTAGTGACATTCAGTACTTC
CDR3 protein: CASSVGGSDIQYF
clone size: .
J gene: TRBJ2-4
V gene: TRBV10-2
D gene: .

CDR3 DNA: TGTGCCAGCAGCCGGACAGGGCTGTACGGGCAGTACTTC
CDR3 protein: CASSRTGLYGQYF
clone size: many
J gene: TRBJ2-7
V gene: TRBV11-2
D gene: TRBD1

CDR3 DNA: TGTGCCAGCAGGTCTCCCTTCAACTACAATGAGCAGTTCTTC
CDR3 protein: CASRSPFNYNEQFF
clone size: many
J gene: TRBJ2-1
V gene: TRBV28
D gene: .

CDR3 DNA: TGCAGTGCTAGAGATATGAGCGCGGGCTACGAGCAGTACTTC
CDR3 protein: CSARDMSAGYEQYF
clone size: many
J gene: TRBJ2-7
V gene: TRBV20-1
D gene: .

CDR3 DNA: TGTGCCAGTAGTATCCCGACCGGGACCTACACCGGGGAGCTGTTTTTT
CDR3 protein: CASSIPTGTYTGELFF
clone size: few
J gene: TRBJ2-2
V gene: TRBV19
D gene: .

CDR3 DNA: TGTGCCAGCAGTTACTTGGGGGAGGGGGCGCTGGGAGAGACCCAGTACTTC
CDR3 protein: CASSYLGEGALGETQYF
clone size: many
J gene: TRBJ2-5
V gene: TRBV6-5
D gene: .

CDR3 DNA: TGCAGTGCTCAGAAAGAAAATGAGCAGTTCTTC
CDR3 protein: CSAQKENEQFF
clone size: .
J gene: TRBJ2-1
V gene: TRBV20-1
D gene: .

CDR3 DNA: TGTGCCAGCAGTTACGCCTCAGGGAGGGAGCAGTACTTC
CDR3 protein: CASSYASGREQYF
clone size: .
J gene: TRBJ2-7
V gene: TRBV6-2/TRBV6-3
D gene: .

CDR3 DNA: TGTGCCAGCAGCCAAGGTCGGAGCAAGGCTTTCTTT
CDR3 protein: CASSQGRSKAFF
clone size: few
J gene: TRBJ1-1
V gene: TRBV14
D gene: .

CDR3 DNA: TGTGCCAGCCAGTTTAGGGACAGGGGATATTTT
CDR3 protein: CASQFRDRGYF
clone size: many
J gene: TRBJ1-3
V gene: TRBV28
D gene: TRBD1

CDR3 DNA: TGCGCCAGCAGCATCGGGACGGCCACAATGAACACTGAAGCTTTCTTT
CDR3 protein: CASSIGTATMNTEAFF
clone size: many
J gene: TRBJ1-1
V gene: TRBV5-1
D gene: .

CDR3 DNA: TGTGCCAGCAGCGTAGGGACTAGCGGGGGTGAGACCCAGTACTTC
CDR3 protein: CASSVGTSGGETQYF
clone size: many
J gene: TRBJ2-5
V gene: TRBV9
D gene: TRBD2

CDR3 DNA: TGCAGTGCTACGTACAGAGTTAATTCACCCCTCCACTTT
CDR3 protein: CSATYRVNSPLHF
clone size: many
J gene: TRBJ1-6
V gene: TRBV20-1
D gene: .

CDR3 DNA: TGTGCCTGGAGTTCGACCCTTAGAGAAAAACTGTTTTTT
CDR3 protein: CAWSSTLREKLFF
clone size: many
J gene: TRBJ1-4
V gene: TRBV30
D gene: .

CDR3 DNA: TGTGCCAGCTCACCGACAGGGGCCGGTATAGGCTACACCTTC
CDR3 protein: CASSPTGAGIGYTF
clone size: many
J gene: TRBJ1-2
V gene: TRBV18
D gene: TRBD1

CDR3 DNA: TGTGCCAGCAGTGAATTGGCAGACCCTGGGTGGGGCACTGGAAACACCATATATTTT
CDR3 protein: CASSELADPGWGTGNTIYF
clone size: .
J gene: TRBJ1-3
V gene: TRBV2
D gene: .

CDR3 DNA: TGTGCCAGCAAAAGGGGACAGTCAAATGAAAAACTGTTTTTT
CDR3 protein: CASKRGQSNEKLFF
clone size: many
J gene: TRBJ1-4
V gene: TRBV6-1
D gene: TRBD1

CDR3 DNA: TGTGCCAGCAGAAGTATACAGGGGGCGGGAGAGCAGTACTTC
CDR3 protein: CASRSIQGAGEQYF
clone size: once
J gene: TRBJ2-7
V gene: TRBV28
D gene: TRBD1

CDR3 DNA: TGCAGTGCTATGCCCCCGGAAACCCAGTACTTC
CDR3 protein: CSAMPPETQYF
clone size: .
J gene: TRBJ2-5
V gene: TRBV20-1
D gene: .

CDR3 DNA: TGTGCCAGCAGCTACAGGAATGAAGCTTTCTTT
CDR3 protein: CASSYRNEAFF
clone size: many
J gene: TRBJ1-1
V gene: TRBV11-2
D gene: .

CDR3 DNA: TGCAGTGCTAGCGGTTACCGAGACAAAAGATGGGGGAACACTGAAGCTTTCTTT
CDR3 protein: CSASGYRDKRWGNTEAFF
clone size: .
J gene: TRBJ1-1
V gene: TRBV20-1
D gene: .

CDR3 DNA: TGCAGCGTTGAAGCGGGCGTGGAGGGGGGGGGTGTGTCTCGGCCCTACGAGCAGTACTTC
CDR3 protein: CSVEAGVEGGGVSRPYEQYF
clone size: .
J gene: TRBJ2-7
V gene: TRBV29-1
D gene: .

CDR3 DNA: TGTGCCATCAGTGACAGGGTAGATTCACCCCTCCACTTT
CDR3 protein: CAISDRVDSPLHF
clone size: many
J gene: TRBJ1-6
V gene: TRBV10-3
D gene: .

CDR3 DNA: TGTGCCAGCAGTCCAGGGACGCCTCCGGGTTACGAGCAGTACTTC
CDR3 protein: CASSPGTPPGYEQYF
clone size: many
J gene: TRBJ2-7
V gene: TRBV6-1
D gene: .

CDR3 DNA: TGTGCCAGCAGCTCCTTTGACAGGGACGGAATCTACGAGCAGTACTTC
CDR3 protein: CASSSFDRDGIYEQYF
clone size: many
J gene: TRBJ2-7
V gene: TRBV7-9
D gene: TRBD1

CDR3 DNA: TGTGCCAGCAGTTACGGGGACGGCTACGAGCAGTACTTC
CDR3 protein: CASSYGDGYEQYF
clone size: few
J gene: TRBJ2-7
V gene: TRBV6-2/TRBV6-3
D gene: .

CDR3 DNA: TGTGCCAGCAGTTCCTACAGGGTGCGGCAGTACTTC
CDR3 protein: CASSSYRVRQYF
clone size: many
J gene: TRBJ2-7
V gene: TRBV12-3/TRBV12-4
D gene: .

CDR3 DNA: TGTGCCAGCAGTTTATTGGGACAACCGTACCAAGAGACCCAGTACTTC
CDR3 protein: CASSLLGQPYQETQYF
clone size: .
J gene: TRBJ2-5
V gene: TRBV27
D gene: .

CDR3 DNA: TGTGCCAGCAGTGAATGGGCGGAAGGCTCCTACGAGCAGTACTTC
CDR3 protein: CASSEWAEGSYEQYF
clone size: .
J gene: TRBJ2-7
V gene: TRBV25-1
D gene: .

CDR3 DNA: TGTGCCAGCAGTTTTGGGTCAGGGGGGGGCGAAAAACTGTTTTTT
CDR3 protein: CASSFGSGGGEKLFF
clone size: many
J gene: TRBJ1-4
V gene: TRBV12-3/TRBV12-4
D gene: TRBD1

CDR3 DNA: TGTGCCAGCTCACCCACAGACTATGGCTACACCTTC
CDR3 protein: CASSPTDYGYTF
clone size: .
J gene: TRBJ1-2
V gene: TRBV18
D gene: .

CDR3 DNA: TGCAGTGCGCAAGACAGGGTGTCTGGAAACACCATATATTTT
CDR3 protein: CSAQDRVSGNTIYF
clone size: few
J gene: TRBJ1-3
V gene: TRBV20-1
D gene: TRBD1

CDR3 DNA: TGTGCCAGCAGCTTAGGGGGACAGGGGGTTATGAACACTGAAGCTTTCTTT
CDR3 protein: CASSLGGQGVMNTEAFF
clone size: once
J gene: TRBJ1-1
V gene: TRBV11-2
D gene: TRBD1

CDR3 DNA: TGTGCCAGCAGCCACTACTCGACAGCCGTCAATGAAAAACTGTTTTTT
CDR3 protein: CASSHYSTAVNEKLFF
clone size: .
J gene: TRBJ1-4
V gene: TRBV7-2
D gene: .

CDR3 DNA: TGTGCCAGCAGCCTTACAGCAGGAGATACGCAGTATTTT
CDR3 protein: CASSLTAGDTQYF
clone size: .
J gene: TRBJ2-3
V gene: TRBV3-1
D gene: .

CDR3 DNA: TGTGCCAGCTCACCCGGGACGGATTCTTCTTTTGAGACCCAGTACTTC
CDR3 protein: CASSPGTDSSFETQYF
clone size: .
J gene: TRBJ2-5
V gene: TRBV18
D gene: .

CDR3 DNA: TGTGCCAGCAGTGGAGGGTTTGGCACCGGGGAGCTGTTTTTT
CDR3 protein: CASSGGFGTGELFF
clone size: few
J gene: TRBJ2-2
V gene: TRBV2
D gene: .

CDR3 DNA: TGTGCCAGCAGCCTAGACAGCAACTCCTACGAGCAGTACTTC
CDR3 protein: CASSLDSNSYEQYF
clone size: .
J gene: TRBJ2-7
V gene: TRBV2
D gene: .

CDR3 DNA: TGTGCCAGCAGGGGGACTAGCGGGAGCCCCGCGAACACCGGGGAGCTGTTTTTT
CDR3 protein: CASRGTSGSPANTGELFF
clone size: few
J gene: TRBJ2-2
V gene: TRBV12-3/TRBV12-4
D gene: TRBD2

CDR3 DNA: TGTGCCAGCAGTTCCAGGGGGCCCTACGAGCAGTACTTC
CDR3 protein: CASSSRGPYEQYF
clone size: many
J gene: TRBJ2-7
V gene: TRBV27
D gene: TRBD1

CDR3 DNA: TGTGCCAGCAGAAACGGGGGGGGTCAGCCCCAGCATTTT
CDR3 protein: CASRNGGGQPQHF
clone size: .
J gene: TRBJ1-5
V gene: TRBV6-1
D gene: .

CDR3 DNA: TGTGCTAGTGTTGTTGAGGGACTAGCGGGGGACCACTCCTACGAGCAGTACTTC
CDR3 protein: CASVVEGLAGDHSYEQYF
clone size: .
J gene: TRBJ2-7
V gene: TRBV12-5
D gene: TRBD2

CDR3 DNA: TGTGCCAGTAGTCCCATACGACAGGGGATTCAGCCCCAGCATTTT
CDR3 protein: CASSPIRQGIQPQHF
clone size: many
J gene: TRBJ1-5
V gene: TRBV19
D gene: TRBD1

CDR3 DNA: TGTGCCAGCAGCACTAGCGGGAGTAAGACCCAGTACTTC
CDR3 protein: CASSTSGSKTQYF
clone size: many
J gene: TRBJ2-5
V gene: TRBV2
D gene: TRBD2

CDR3 DNA: TGTGCCAGCAGCTCGCACCGGGACAGGTTTTACGAGCAGTACTTC
CDR3 protein: CASSSHRDRFYEQYF
clone size: .
J gene: TRBJ2-7
V gene: TRBV5-4
D gene: TRBD1

CDR3 DNA: TGTGCCAGCAGCCAAGATCTCGGCTATTACACGCAGTATTTT
CDR3 protein: CASSQDLGYYTQYF
clone size: .
J gene: TRBJ2-3
V gene: TRBV4-2
D gene: .

CDR3 DNA: TGTGCCAGCAGCCAACCTTTCGGGACTAGCGGAATACAAGAGACCCAGTACTTC
CDR3 protein: CASSQPFGTSGIQETQYF
clone size: many
J gene: TRBJ2-5
V gene: TRBV12-3/TRBV12-4
D gene: TRBD2

CDR3 DNA: TGCGCCAGCAGCCAGACGGTAGGGACGGAGAATTCACCCCTCCACTTT
CDR3 protein: CASSQTVGTENSPLHF
clone size: .
J gene: TRBJ1-6
V gene: TRBV4-3
D gene: .

CDR3 DNA: TGTGCCTCCAGCAGAGAGGCCCGGGAATACAATGAGCAGTTCTTC
CDR3 protein: CASSREAREYNEQFF
clone size: .
J gene: TRBJ2-1
V gene: TRBV15
D gene: .

CDR3 DNA: TGTGCCAGCAGCCCTAGCGGGGGACAATATGGCTACACCTTC
CDR3 protein: CASSPSGGQYGYTF
clone size: .
J gene: TRBJ1-2
V gene: TRBV7-2
D gene: .

CDR3 DNA: TGTGCCAGCAGCTTGGGACAGGGTGCGAGTCAAGAGACCCAGTACTTC
CDR3 protein: CASSLGQGASQETQYF
clone size: .
J gene: TRBJ2-5
V gene: TRBV7-9
D gene: TRBD1

CDR3 DNA: TGTGCCAGTAGTATAGGTCCGGGACAGCACTACGAGCAGTACTTC
CDR3 protein: CASSIGPGQHYEQYF
clone size: few
J gene: TRBJ2-7
V gene: TRBV19
D gene: TRBD1

CDR3 DNA: TGTGCCAGCAGCTCGGGACTATCCGGCTACACCTTC
CDR3 protein: CASSSGLSGYTF
clone size: .
J gene: TRBJ1-2
V gene: TRBV5-4
D gene: .